This T cell receptor beta chain was documented in a study of blood T cell repertoires in COVID-19. Study background: From the United States, Italy and Spain came samples of acute and convalescent COVID-19. PBMCs, B-cell-depleted T cells, or T cells were the source of the cDNA or gDNA that made up the material.

In the original workflow: Estimation of nucleated cell counts relied on the amplification of reference gene primers. Assay: immunoSEQ multiplex PCR; the TCRdb copy retains only in-frame clones and omits some. That table furnishes V, J and clone size, whereas the DNA furnished D and trimming. The table lists approximately 41,000 clones, over 75% of them singletons. This receptor was taken from a man aged 35-49 years with active or convalescent COVID-19. The material sequenced was peripheral blood.

The CDR3 DNA follows: TGTGCCAGCTCACCACCCCAGGGAGGCTATGGCAAACTGTTTTTT. Its translation is CASSPPQGGYGKLFF. V usage is TRBV18 and J usage is TRBJ1-4; maybe TRBD1 (5 bases). The CDR3 runs to 15 residues. From germline, CDR1 is KGHSH and CDR2 LQKENI. V lost 0 bases and J 11 bases, leaving 16 bases between the germline ends.